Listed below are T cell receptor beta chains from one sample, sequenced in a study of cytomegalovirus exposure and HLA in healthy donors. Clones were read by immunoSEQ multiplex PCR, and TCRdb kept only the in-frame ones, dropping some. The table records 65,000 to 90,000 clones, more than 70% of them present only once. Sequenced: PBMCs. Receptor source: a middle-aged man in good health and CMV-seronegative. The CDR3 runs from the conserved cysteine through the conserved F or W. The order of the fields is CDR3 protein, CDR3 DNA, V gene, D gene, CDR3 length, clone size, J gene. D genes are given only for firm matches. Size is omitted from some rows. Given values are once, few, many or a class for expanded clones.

CASTRDREKSQPQHF	TGTGCCAGTACCCGGGACAGGGAAAAGAGTCAGCCCCAGCATTTT	TRBV19	TRBD1	15	few	TRBJ1-5
CASSLVSADTQYF	TGCGCCAGCAGCTTGGTTAGCGCAGATACGCAGTATTTT	TRBV5-1	NA	13	NA	TRBJ2-3
CASSSGGRETQYF	TGTGCCAGCAGCTCCGGGGGGCGGGAGACCCAGTACTTC	TRBV7-3	NA	13	NA	TRBJ2-5
CASSVEPSSYNEQFF	TGTGCCAGCAGCGTAGAACCGAGCTCCTACAATGAGCAGTTCTTC	TRBV9	NA	15	NA	TRBJ2-1
CAWARDNAAYGYTF	TGTGCCTGGGCCCGGGACAACGCGGCCTATGGCTACACCTTC	TRBV30	NA	14	NA	TRBJ1-2
CASSFRGQFRHEQYF	TGTGCCAGCAGCTTTAGGGGACAGTTTCGACACGAGCAGTACTTC	TRBV7-8	TRBD1	15	NA	TRBJ2-7
CAWGQGNTEAFF	TGTGCCTGGGGACAGGGAAACACTGAAGCTTTCTTT	TRBV30	TRBD1	12	NA	TRBJ1-1
CASSVFGDRGLGGELFF	TGTGCCAGTAGTGTGTTCGGGGACAGGGGGCTCGGGGGGGAGCTGTTTTTT	TRBV19	TRBD1	17	NA	TRBJ2-2
CASSLGLRSYEQYF	TGTGCCAGCAGCTTAGGTCTCCGCTCCTACGAGCAGTACTTC	TRBV7-6	NA	14	NA	TRBJ2-7
CASSEQGVGEAFF	TGTGCCAGCAGCGAGCAGGGGGTGGGTGAAGCTTTCTTT	TRBV7-3	TRBD1	13	NA	TRBJ1-1
CAWSVQFANYGYTF	TGTGCCTGGAGTGTACAGTTTGCTAACTATGGCTACACCTTC	TRBV30	NA	14	NA	TRBJ1-2
CASSLAGLAGNTGELFF	TGTGCCAGCAGCTTAGCCGGACTAGCGGGGAACACCGGGGAGCTGTTTTTT	TRBV7-2	TRBD2	17	NA	TRBJ2-2
CASSISPGGPEAFF	TGTGCCAGTAGTATAAGTCCAGGGGGACCTGAAGCTTTCTTT	TRBV19	TRBD1	14	NA	TRBJ1-1
CASSVATPGGSTDTQYF	TGTGCCAGCAGCGTAGCTACCCCGGGGGGGAGCACAGATACGCAGTATTTT	TRBV9	TRBD2	17	once	TRBJ2-3
CASSPMDNSYEQYF	TGTGCCAGCAGCCCGATGGACAACTCCTACGAGCAGTACTTC	TRBV9	NA	14	NA	TRBJ2-7
CASSLRTANTGELFF	TGTGCCAGCTCACTTAGGACAGCGAACACCGGGGAGCTGTTTTTT	TRBV18	NA	15	NA	TRBJ2-2
CASTQGPGGNTIYF	TGTGCCAGCACTCAGGGTCCTGGGGGAAACACCATATATTTT	TRBV6-1	NA	14	NA	TRBJ1-3